This passage covers 27 T cell receptor beta chains from one sample sequenced in a study of cytomegalovirus exposure and HLA in healthy donors. PCR was performed using 60 Vbeta and 13 Jbeta primers. Assay: immunoSEQ multiplex PCR; the TCRdb copy retains only in-frame clones and omits some. Here the sample spans roughly 160,000 clones, roughly 83% being singletons. The specimen was PBMCs. These receptors all come from a boy aged 2 to 10 in good health and CMV-seronegative.

The chain carries TRBV5-6 and TRBJ2-1; 10 nucleotides line up with TRBD2. Trimming removed 0 bases from V and 10 bases from J; junction bases left unmatched: 10. CDR1 and CDR2 (germline): SGHDT, YYEEEE. The CDR3 contains 16 residues. The CDR3 sequence: CASSLEGLAGAGEQFF. CDR3 nucleotides: TGTGCCAGCAGCTTGGAGGGTCTAGCGGGAGCGGGAGAGCAGTTCTTC.

CDR3 sequence (DNA): TGTGCCAGCTCACTCGGGGGTCCTCGAAGCCATAATGAGCAGTTCTTC. Residues: CASSLGGPRSHNEQFF. The genes are TRBV18 and TRBJ2-1, with D possibly being TRBD2 (6 bases). Germline CDR1 and CDR2: KGHSH and LQKENI. This CDR3 region has 16 residues. V was clipped by 4 bases and J by 7 bases, with 20 bases between them.

This rearrangement joins TRBV7-9 to TRBJ2-7, with a tentative D call TRBD2 (7 bases). The V end was cut by 6 bases, the J end by 2 bases, with 14 bases between. Germline CDR1 is SEHNR and CDR2 is FQNEAQ (reference sequence). The CDR3 is made up of 14 amino acids. DNA of the CDR3: TGTGCCAGCAGACCAGCCGGGGGGCCCTACGAGCAGTACTTC. Amino acids: CASRPAGGPYEQYF.

The chain is built from TRBV27 and TRBJ1-1, with D perhaps matching TRBD1 (6 bases). V was clipped by 3 bases and J by 2 bases, with 10 bases between them. The CDR3 sequence is 14 residues long. Germline V gene sequence: CDR1 MNHEY, CDR2 SMNVEV (reference sequence). In nucleotides, the CDR3 is TGTGCCAGCAGTTTTACAGGGACCAACACTGAAGCTTTCTTT. This sequence encodes CASSFTGTNTEAFF.

The chain employs TRBV7-9 and TRBJ2-7, with D possibly being TRBD1 (6 bases). Deletions cut 4 bases from V and 3 bases from J, with 16 bases between. There are 15 residues in the CDR3. The germline V gene encodes CDR1 SEHNR and CDR2 FQNEAQ (reference sequence). CDR3 coding DNA: TGTGCCAGCAGCTACCCCGGGACAAAGGGCTACGAGCAGTACTTC. Its protein is CASSYPGTKGYEQYF.

The chain couples TRBV5-6 to TRBJ2-7; no definite D call. Trimming shortened V by 1 base and J by 3 bases, and 8 bases separated the two germline ends. Germline V gene data show CDR1 as SGHDT and CDR2 as YYEEEE. The CDR3 spans 13 residues. CDR3 sequence: CASSLTTYYEQYF. CDR3 sequence (DNA): TGTGCCAGCAGCTTGACGACATACTACGAGCAGTACTTC.

This sequence joins TRBV7-9 and TRBJ2-1, with TRBD2 identical over 14 bases. The germline CDR1 and CDR2 sequences are SEHNR and FQNEAQ (reference sequence). Germline trimming cut 7 bases from V and 7 bases from J; bases unmatched to any gene: 6. The CDR3 has 15 amino acids. For the CDR3, the DNA is TGTGCCAGCACCGTAGGGACTAGCGGGAGAAATGAGCAGTTCTTC. Its protein product is CASTVGTSGRNEQFF.

This clone was observed a single time. This sequence joins TRBV7-2 and TRBJ2-5; possibly TRBD1 for D (6 bases). There are 12 residues in the CDR3. The germline CDR1 and CDR2 sequences are SGHTA and FQGNSA. V gave up 5 bases and J gave up 4 bases, with 8 bases separating them. CDR3 DNA: TGTGCCAGCAGCCAGGGGAGAGAGACCCAGTACTTC. It codes for CASSQGRETQYF.

V is TRBV4-1 and J is TRBJ2-1; 12 nucleotides agree with TRBD2. Germline values: CDR1 MGHRA, CDR2 YSYEKL. The V segment lost 1 base and the J segment 8 bases; nucleotides outside the gene matches: 3. The CDR3 contains 15 residues. CDR3 region: CASSQGLAGDDEQFF. In DNA, the CDR3 is TGCGCCAGCAGCCAAGGACTAGCGGGAGACGATGAGCAGTTCTTC.

This clone came up once. V usage is TRBV7-2 and J usage is TRBJ2-3; 8 positions match TRBD1. The V segment lost 2 bases and the J segment 4 bases; nucleotides outside the gene matches: 8. This CDR3 is built from 16 residues. Germline assignment: CDR1 SGHTA and CDR2 FQGNSA. In DNA, the CDR3 is TGTGCCAGCAGCTTAAATGTGGCAGGGGGCGCAGATACGCAGTATTTT. Protein sequence: CASSLNVAGGADTQYF.

The V and J genes are TRBV4-2 and TRBJ2-1; 7 bases line up with TRBD2. Germline assignment: CDR1 LGHNA and CDR2 YNFKEQ. V dropped 0 bases and J dropped 6; count of bases not matched to a gene: 8. The CDR3 length is 16 residues. The CDR3 sequence is CASSQDGGVPGNEQFF. The DNA for the CDR3 is TGTGCCAGCAGCCAAGATGGGGGGGTTCCTGGCAATGAGCAGTTCTTC.

This clone was recorded only once. The chain recombines TRBV7-9 with TRBJ2-2; 14 bases line up with TRBD2. The V and J ends lost 1 base and 3 bases, in that order; junction bases with no gene match: 4. The CDR3 consists of 18 residues. Germline CDR1 and CDR2: SEHNR and FQNEAQ (reference sequence). The CDR3 region is CASSLGLAGGRYTGELFF. As DNA, the CDR3 is TGTGCCAGCAGCTTAGGACTAGCGGGAGGGCGATACACCGGGGAGCTGTTTTTT.

The count of this clone is one. V usage is TRBV28 and J usage is TRBJ1-4; TRBD1 might be the D (5 bases). Germline loops: CDR1 MDHEN, CDR2 SYDVKM. The CDR3 length is 12 residues. V dropped 7 bases and J dropped 6 bases, with 9 bases sitting between them. The CDR3 region has the DNA TGTGCCAGCACCCAGGGATATGAAAAACTGTTTTTT. Translating gives CASTQGYEKLFF.

The chain recombines TRBV19 with TRBJ2-5; TRBD1 agrees at 11 bases. CDR1 and CDR2 from the germline V gene are LNHDA and SQIVND (reference sequence). The CDR3 totals 16 residues. V dropped 4 bases and J dropped 2; count of bases not matched to a gene: 6. CDR3 sequence reads: CASSKPGTGGQETQYF. CDR3 sequence (DNA): TGTGCCAGTAGTAAGCCCGGGACAGGGGGGCAAGAGACCCAGTACTTC.

The rearrangement uses TRBV29-1 and TRBJ2-7; 7 bases line up with TRBD1. V shed 5 bases, J shed 3 bases, and the junction held 4 bases outside the gene matches. In germline, CDR1 is SQVTM, CDR2 ANQGSEA. The length of the CDR3 is 12 residues. The CDR3 here is CSVLRQGYEQYF. The CDR3 DNA follows: TGCAGCGTTCTGAGACAGGGCTACGAGCAGTACTTC.

V usage is TRBV5-1 and J usage is TRBJ2-7, with D possibly TRBD2 on 6 matching bases. V lost 6 bases and J lost 6, with 22 bases in between. Germline CDR1 reads SGHRS; CDR2 reads YFSETQ. This CDR3 region has 15 residues. The CDR3 spells CASTQMGSGVGEQYF. The DNA of the CDR3 is TGCGCCAGCACGCAGATGGGGTCGGGGGTTGGCGAGCAGTACTTC.

The chain links TRBV4-2 to TRBJ2-3, with 12 bases aligning to TRBD2. In germline, CDR1 is LGHNA, CDR2 YNFKEQ. This CDR3 is built from 18 residues. Unmatched junction bases numbered 9, after V lost 0 bases and J lost 5 bases. The CDR3 nucleotides read TGTGCCAGCAGCCAAGAAGGAGGACTAGCGGGATCTCGAGATACGCAGTATTTT. As protein: CASSQEGGLAGSRDTQYF.

The chain links TRBV2 to TRBJ1-1; D might be TRBD1 (6 bases). Trimming took off 6 bases at V and 3 bases at J, with 29 bases between the two ends. The CDR3 is made up of 19 amino acids. Germline V gene sequence: CDR1 SNHLY, CDR2 FYNNEI. CDR3 residues: CASSDGGGGVGLWDTEAFF. CDR3 coding DNA: TGTGCCAGCAGCGACGGAGGGGGAGGGGTGGGACTATGGGACACTGAAGCTTTCTTT.

The chain couples TRBV19 to TRBJ1-5; perhaps TRBD1 as D (6 bases). The CDR3 runs to 16 residues. V was clipped by 6 bases and J by 3 bases, with 18 bases between them. Germline assignment: CDR1 LNHDA and CDR2 SQIVND (reference sequence). CDR3: CASSDGGVPYNQPQHF. In nucleotides, the CDR3 is TGTGCCAGTAGCGATGGGGGCGTCCCCTACAATCAGCCCCAGCATTTT.

V gene TRBV14 combines with J gene TRBJ1-4, with 7 bases identical to TRBD1. Germline CDR1 reads SGHDN; CDR2 reads FVKESK. The V and J ends lost 8 bases and 3 bases, in that order; junction bases with no gene match: 6. This CDR3 region has 14 residues. Here the CDR3 DNA reads TGTGCCAGCGCTAGGACAGGCGCTAATGAAAAACTGTTTTTT. Protein sequence: CASARTGANEKLFF. Using reference TRBV14 and TRBJ1-4 for the parts outside the CDR3, the full variable domain is EAGVTQFPSHSVIEKGQTVTLRCDPISGHDNLYWYRRVMGKEIKFLLHFVKESKQDESGMPNNRFLAERTGGTYSTLKVQPAELEDSGVYFCASARTGANEKLFFGSGTQLSVL.

The V and J genes are TRBV28 and TRBJ2-1, with TRBD1 identical over 11 bases. CDR1 and CDR2 from the germline V gene are MDHEN and SYDVKM. The CDR3 is 16 residues long. Trimming removed 4 bases from V and 5 bases from J; junction bases left unmatched: 7. The CDR3: CASSSLDRGPDNEQFF. CDR3 coding DNA: TGTGCCAGCAGTTCCCTGGACAGGGGGCCGGACAATGAGCAGTTCTTC.

The chain employs TRBV15 and TRBJ2-7; possible D gene TRBD1, 5 bases. Germline CDR1 reads LNHNV; CDR2 reads YYDKDF (reference sequence). Trimming took 6 bases from V and 2 from J, leaving 20 bases between them. This CDR3 is 16 amino acids long. CDR3 DNA: TGTGCCACCAGTGCAGACAGCTCAACCAACACCTACGAGCAGTACTTC. Translation: CATSADSSTNTYEQYF. Combining the CDR3 with reference TRBV15 and TRBJ2-7 gives the whole variable domain DAMVIQNPRYQVTQFGKPVTLSCSQTLNHNVMYWYQQKSSQAPKLLFHYYDKDFNNEADTPDNFQSRRPNTSFCFLDIRSPGLGDTAMYLCATSADSSTNTYEQYFGPGTRLTVT.

The V and J genes are TRBV19 and TRBJ1-5; D might be TRBD1 (6 bases). Germline values: CDR1 LNHDA, CDR2 SQIVND (reference sequence). The CDR3 runs 16 residues. V was clipped by 3 bases and J by 0 bases, with 12 bases between them. CDR3 sequence: CASSIKQGLSNQPQHF. The CDR3 DNA reads as TGTGCCAGTAGTATCAAACAGGGTCTTAGCAATCAGCCCCAGCATTTT.

The gene calls are TRBV2 and TRBJ1-1; unclear D gene. The V gene lost 3 bases and the J gene lost 1 base, with 6 bases spanning the gap. The CDR3 extends over 13 amino acids. The V gene's germline CDR1 is SNHLY and CDR2 FYNNEI. The CDR3 bases are TGTGCCAGCAGTGAGGAGGGGAACACTGAAGCTTTCTTT. It translates to CASSEEGNTEAFF.

The V gene is TRBV12-5, the J gene TRBJ2-1; 9 nucleotides agree with TRBD2. The CDR3 has 18 residues. After removal of 4 bases from V and 3 bases from J, the junction contained 13 bases not matched to a gene. CDR1 and CDR2 from the germline V gene are LGHNT and FRNRAP. The CDR3 sequence: CASGSPGVAGENYNEQFF. DNA for the CDR3: TGTGCTAGTGGTTCCCCAGGGGTAGCGGGAGAAAACTACAATGAGCAGTTCTTC.

V gene TRBV12-5 combines with J gene TRBJ2-1; no definite D call. Germline lookup yields CDR1 LGHNT and CDR2 FRNRAP. The V end lost 4 bases, the J end lost 2 bases, and 15 bases lay between the germline ends. The CDR3 extends over 16 amino acids. The CDR3 here is CASGSLLGGTYNEQFF. CDR3 coding DNA: TGTGCTAGTGGTTCCCTCTTAGGCGGTACCTACAATGAGCAGTTCTTC.

The chain recombines TRBV29-1 with TRBJ1-2, with TRBD1 matching over 7 bases. The ends lost 5 bases at V and 1 base at J; junction bases unmatched: 10. The CDR3 runs to 15 residues. In germline, CDR1 is SQVTM, CDR2 ANQGSEA. CDR3 nucleotide sequence: TGCAGCGTTTCAGGGGGGAAGGGACATAACTATGGCTACACCTTC. This encodes CSVSGGKGHNYGYTF.